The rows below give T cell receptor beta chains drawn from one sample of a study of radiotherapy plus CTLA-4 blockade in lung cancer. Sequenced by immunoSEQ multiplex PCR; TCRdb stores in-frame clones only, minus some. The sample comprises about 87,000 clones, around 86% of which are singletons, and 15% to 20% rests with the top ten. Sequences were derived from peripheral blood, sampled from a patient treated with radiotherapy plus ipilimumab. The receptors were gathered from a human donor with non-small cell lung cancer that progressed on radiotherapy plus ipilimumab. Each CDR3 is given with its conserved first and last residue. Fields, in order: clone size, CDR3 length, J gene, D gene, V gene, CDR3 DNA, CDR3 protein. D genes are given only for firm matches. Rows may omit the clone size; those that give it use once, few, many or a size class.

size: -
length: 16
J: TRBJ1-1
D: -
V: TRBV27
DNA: TGTGCCAGCAGATCCTCGGGGGGAAGCAGAAACACTGAAGCTTTCTTT
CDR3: CASRSSGGSRNTEAFF

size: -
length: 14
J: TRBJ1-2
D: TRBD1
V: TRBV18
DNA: TGTGCCAGCTCAGGGACAGGGGCGGACTATGGCTACACCTTC
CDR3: CASSGTGADYGYTF

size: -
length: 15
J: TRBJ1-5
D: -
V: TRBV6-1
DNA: TGTGCCAGCAGACAGGTACCCTATAGCAATCAGCCCCAGCATTTT
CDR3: CASRQVPYSNQPQHF

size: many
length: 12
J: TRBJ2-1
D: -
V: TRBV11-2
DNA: TGTGCCAGCAGCTCATCGGGTAGAGAGCAGTTCTTC
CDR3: CASSSSGREQFF

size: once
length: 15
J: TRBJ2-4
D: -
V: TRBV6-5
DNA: TGTGCCAGCAGCCAACGAGGACTAGCCAAAAACATTCAGTACTTC
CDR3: CASSQRGLAKNIQYF

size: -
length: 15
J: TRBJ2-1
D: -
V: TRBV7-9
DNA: TGTGCCAGCAGCTTAGTGGTCAGGGAAGGGGATGAGCAGTTCTTC
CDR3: CASSLVVREGDEQFF

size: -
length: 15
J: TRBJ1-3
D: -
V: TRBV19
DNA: TGTGCCAGTAGCCGACAGACGAGCTCTGGAAACACCATATATTTT
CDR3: CASSRQTSSGNTIYF

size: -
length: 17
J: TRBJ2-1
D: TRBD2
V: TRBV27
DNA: TGTGCCAGCAATGGGAGGGGCCTTCATCTCAATTTTAATGAGCAGTTCTTC
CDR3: CASNGRGLHLNFNEQFF

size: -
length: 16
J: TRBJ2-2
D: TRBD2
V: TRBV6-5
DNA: TGTGCCAGCAGTTACTCGGGACTAGCGGGTCTCGGGGAGCTGTTTTTT
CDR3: CASSYSGLAGLGELFF

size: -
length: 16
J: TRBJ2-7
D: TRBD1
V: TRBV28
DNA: TGTGCCAGCAGTCTCCCCCGTGACAGGGGGCTGTACGAGCAGTACTTC
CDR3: CASSLPRDRGLYEQYF

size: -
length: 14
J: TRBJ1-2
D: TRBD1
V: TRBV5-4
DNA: TGTGCCAGCAGCTTAGGACAGGCGGGCTCTGGCTACACCTTC
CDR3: CASSLGQAGSGYTF

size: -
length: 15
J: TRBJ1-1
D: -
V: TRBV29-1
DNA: TGCAGCGTTGAAAACCCGACACGATTCCGCACTGAAGCTTTCTTT
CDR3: CSVENPTRFRTEAFF

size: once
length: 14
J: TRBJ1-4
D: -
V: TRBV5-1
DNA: TGCGCCAGCAGCTTGACAGGGTTGGATGAAAAACTGTTTTTT
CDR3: CASSLTGLDEKLFF

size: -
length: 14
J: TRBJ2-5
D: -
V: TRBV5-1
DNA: TGCGCCAGCAGCTTGATTCGGCAGGGTGAGACCCAGTACTTC
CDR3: CASSLIRQGETQYF

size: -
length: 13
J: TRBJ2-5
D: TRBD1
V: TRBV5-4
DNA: TGTGCCAGCAGCTTTACAGGGGTGGAGACCCAGTACTTC
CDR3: CASSFTGVETQYF

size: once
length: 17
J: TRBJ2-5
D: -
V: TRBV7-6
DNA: TGTGCCAGCAGCTTAGACGGGGGGCAGCGGGTCGGGGAGACCCAGTACTTC
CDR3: CASSLDGGQRVGETQYF

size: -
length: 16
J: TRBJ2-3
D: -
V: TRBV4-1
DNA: TGCGCCAGCAGCCCCTACCGACTAGATTTCGGAGATACGCAGTATTTT
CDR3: CASSPYRLDFGDTQYF

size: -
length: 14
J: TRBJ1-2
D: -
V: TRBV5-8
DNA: TGTGCCAGCAGCTTGGGAAATCTTAACTATGGCTACACCTTC
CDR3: CASSLGNLNYGYTF

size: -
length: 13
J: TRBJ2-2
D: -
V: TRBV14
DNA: TGTGCCAGCAGCCAAGGGAACACCGGGGAGCTGTTTTTT
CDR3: CASSQGNTGELFF

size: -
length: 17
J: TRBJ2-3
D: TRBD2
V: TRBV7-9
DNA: TGTGCCAGCAGCTTAGGCGGGACTAGCGGGGTCCTGGGTACGCAGTATTTT
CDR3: CASSLGGTSGVLGTQYF

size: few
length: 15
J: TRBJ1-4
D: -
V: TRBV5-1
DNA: TGCGCCAGCAGCTTGGGAAGAACAGGAGGTGAAAAACTGTTTTTT
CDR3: CASSLGRTGGEKLFF

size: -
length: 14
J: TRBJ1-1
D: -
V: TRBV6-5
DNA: TGTGCCAGCAAGCAGGGAAGTGCGGACACTGAAGCTTTCTTT
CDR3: CASKQGSADTEAFF

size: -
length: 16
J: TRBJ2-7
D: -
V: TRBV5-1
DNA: TGCGCCAGCAGCTTGTCGGCAGGGCCAGCAGGGTACGAGCAGTACTTC
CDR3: CASSLSAGPAGYEQYF

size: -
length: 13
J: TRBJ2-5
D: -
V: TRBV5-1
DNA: TGCGCCAGCAGTACGGTGAATCAAGAGACCCAGTACTTC
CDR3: CASSTVNQETQYF

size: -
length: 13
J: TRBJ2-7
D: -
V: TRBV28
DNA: TGTGCCACCCACGGGCAGACCTACTACGAGCAGTACTTC
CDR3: CATHGQTYYEQYF

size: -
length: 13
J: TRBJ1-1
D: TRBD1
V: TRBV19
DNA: TGTGCCAGTAGTATCTCCAGGGGGGATGAAGCTTTCTTT
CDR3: CASSISRGDEAFF

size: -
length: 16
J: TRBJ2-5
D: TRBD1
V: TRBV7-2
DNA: TGTGCCAGCAGCTTAAGGGACAGAATACTCCAAGAGACCCAGTACTTC
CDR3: CASSLRDRILQETQYF

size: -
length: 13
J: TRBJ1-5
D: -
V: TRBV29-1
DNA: TGCAGCGTTGTGGCAGGTCGGGGTCAGCCCCAGCATTTT
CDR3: CSVVAGRGQPQHF

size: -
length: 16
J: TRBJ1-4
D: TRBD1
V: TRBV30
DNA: TGTGCCTGGAGTAGGCGTACAGGGGGCACTAATGAAAAACTGTTTTTT
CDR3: CAWSRRTGGTNEKLFF

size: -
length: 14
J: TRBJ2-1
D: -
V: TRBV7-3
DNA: TGTGCCAGCAGCAATCAAGGTCCTGGGGCCCAGAAGTTCTTC
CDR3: CASSNQGPGAQKFF

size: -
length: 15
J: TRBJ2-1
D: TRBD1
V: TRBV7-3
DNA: TGTGCCAGCAGCTACGGACAGGCCTCCTACAATGAGCAGTTCTTC
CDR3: CASSYGQASYNEQFF

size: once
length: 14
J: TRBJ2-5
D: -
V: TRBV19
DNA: TGTGCCAGAGTGAGGAGGGGGCCTAGGGAGACCCAGTACTTC
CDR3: CARVRRGPRETQYF

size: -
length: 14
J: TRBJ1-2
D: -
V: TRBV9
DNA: TGTGCCAGCAACCGAGACGGCGGGGCGGGAGGCTACACCTTC
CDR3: CASNRDGGAGGYTF

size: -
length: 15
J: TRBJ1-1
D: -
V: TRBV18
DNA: TGTGCCAGCTCACCAGGAGCCGGGAGCGGCACTGAAGCTTTCTTT
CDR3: CASSPGAGSGTEAFF

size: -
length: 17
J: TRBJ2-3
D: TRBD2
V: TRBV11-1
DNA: TGTGCCAGCAGCGGAGGGTGGCGGGAGGGTAGCACAGATACGCAGTATTTT
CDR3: CASSGGWREGSTDTQYF

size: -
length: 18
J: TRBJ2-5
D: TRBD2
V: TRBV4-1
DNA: TGCGCCAGCAGCCAAGGCCGGACTAGCGGGGGAGCCCAAGAGACCCAGTACTTC
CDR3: CASSQGRTSGGAQETQYF

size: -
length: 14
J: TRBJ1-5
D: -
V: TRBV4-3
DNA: TGCGCCAGCAGCCAAGACTCCGCGAATCAGCCCCAGCATTTT
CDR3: CASSQDSANQPQHF

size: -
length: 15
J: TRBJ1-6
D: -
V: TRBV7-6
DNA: TGTGCCAGCAGCTTACGGGTTTCTTATAATTCACCCCTCCACTTT
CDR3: CASSLRVSYNSPLHF

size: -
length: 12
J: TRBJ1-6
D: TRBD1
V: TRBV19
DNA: TGTGCCAGCAGGGGGTATAATTCACCCCTCCACTTT
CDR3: CASRGYNSPLHF

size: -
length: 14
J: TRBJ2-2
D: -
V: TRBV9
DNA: TGTGCCAGCAGCGTAAGACTTAACACCGGGGAGCTGTTTTTT
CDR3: CASSVRLNTGELFF

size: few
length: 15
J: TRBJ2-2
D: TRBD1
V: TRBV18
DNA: TGTGCCAGCTCACCCGGACAGGGGAGCACCGGGGAGCTGTTTTTT
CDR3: CASSPGQGSTGELFF

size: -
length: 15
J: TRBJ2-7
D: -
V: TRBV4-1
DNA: TGCGCCAGCAGCCGGAGTTTCGGGAATACCTACGAGCAGTACTTC
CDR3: CASSRSFGNTYEQYF

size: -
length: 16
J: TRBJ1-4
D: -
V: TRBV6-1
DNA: TGTGCCAGCAGTGAAGCCGTGGCAACAACTAATGAAAAACTGTTTTTT
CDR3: CASSEAVATTNEKLFF

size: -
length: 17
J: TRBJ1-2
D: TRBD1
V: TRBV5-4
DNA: TGTGCCAGCAGCCCGGATGTGGACAGGGGGCGTAAGGATGGCTACACCTTC
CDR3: CASSPDVDRGRKDGYTF

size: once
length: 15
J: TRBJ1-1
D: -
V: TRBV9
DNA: TGTGCCAGCAGCCCCCGTCGACAGTCAAACACTGAAGCTTTCTTT
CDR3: CASSPRRQSNTEAFF

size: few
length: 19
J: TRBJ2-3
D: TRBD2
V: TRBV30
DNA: TGTGCCTGGAGTACACTAGCGGGAGGGCGAGAAATCAGCACAGATACGCAGTATTTT
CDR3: CAWSTLAGGREISTDTQYF

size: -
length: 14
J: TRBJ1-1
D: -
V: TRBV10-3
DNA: TGTGCCATCAGTGATAATCGGGGCAACACTGAAGCTTTCTTT
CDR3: CAISDNRGNTEAFF